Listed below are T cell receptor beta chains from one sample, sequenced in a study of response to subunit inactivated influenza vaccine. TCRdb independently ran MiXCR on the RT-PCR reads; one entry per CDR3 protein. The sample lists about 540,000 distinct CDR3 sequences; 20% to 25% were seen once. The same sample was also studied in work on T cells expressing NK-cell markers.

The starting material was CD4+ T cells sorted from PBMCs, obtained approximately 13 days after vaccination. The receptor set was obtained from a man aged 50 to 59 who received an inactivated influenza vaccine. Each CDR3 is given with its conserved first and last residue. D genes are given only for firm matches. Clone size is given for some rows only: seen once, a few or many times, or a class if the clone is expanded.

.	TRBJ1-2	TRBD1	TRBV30	TGTGCCTGGAGAAGGAAAGGGGGCAGCGCTAACTATGGCTACACCTTC	CAWRRKGGSANYGYTF
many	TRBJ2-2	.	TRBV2	TGTGCCAGCAGTGACCAGGGAGGCGCCGGGGAGCTGTTTTTT	CASSDQGGAGELFF
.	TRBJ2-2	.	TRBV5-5	TGTGCCAGCAGCTTGTACATCTCCAACACCGGGGAGCTGTTTTTT	CASSLYISNTGELFF
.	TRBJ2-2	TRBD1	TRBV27	TGTGCCAGCAGTTTATTTGTCCGGCAGGGGGCGAACGGGGAGCTGTTTTTT	CASSLFVRQGANGELFF
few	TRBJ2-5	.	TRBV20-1	TGCAGTGCTACCAGGGTACGAGAGACCCAGTACTTC	CSATRVRETQYF
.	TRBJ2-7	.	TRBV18	TGTGCCAGCTCCCGAAACGGGGGCACCGAGCAGTACTTC	CASSRNGGTEQYF
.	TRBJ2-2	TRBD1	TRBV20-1	TGCAGTGCTAGGGCGTTAACAGGGGGCGCGACCGGGGAGCTGTTTTTT	CSARALTGGATGELFF
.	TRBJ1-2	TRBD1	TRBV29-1	TGCAGCGGAACGAGCCGACAGGGAACTAACTATGGCTACACCTTC	CSGTSRQGTNYGYTF
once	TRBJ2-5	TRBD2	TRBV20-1	TGCAGTGCTCCAAGACTAGCGGGAGGGTATGGAGAGACCCAGTACTTC	CSAPRLAGGYGETQYF
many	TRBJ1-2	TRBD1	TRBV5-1	TGCGCCAGCAGCGGGACAGGGGGGTCGGAGGGCTACACCTTC	CASSGTGGSEGYTF
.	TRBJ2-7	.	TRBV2	TGTGCCAGCACCGGGTCCTACCGATCTTACGAGCAGTACTTC	CASTGSYRSYEQYF
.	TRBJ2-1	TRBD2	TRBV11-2	TGTGCCAGCAGCTCCTTTAAGTCCGGGAGGGCCCTCTACAATGAGCAGTTCTTC	CASSSFKSGRALYNEQFF
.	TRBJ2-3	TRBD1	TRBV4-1	TGCGCCAGCAGCCAGCCGGGACAGGGGCCGCAGTATTTT	CASSQPGQGPQYF
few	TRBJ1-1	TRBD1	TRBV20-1	TGCAGTGCAAAGATACCGGGACAGGGAATGTCAGCTTTCTTT	CSAKIPGQGMSAFF
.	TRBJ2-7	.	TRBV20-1	TGCAGTGCTCACCAGGGACTGAGCTACGAGCAGTACTTC	CSAHQGLSYEQYF
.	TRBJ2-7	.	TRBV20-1	TGCAGTGCTTCGGGACGTAGCTCCTACGAGCAGTACTTC	CSASGRSSYEQYF
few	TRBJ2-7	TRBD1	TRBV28	TGTGCCAGCACCCCCCGGGACAGGGTCTACGAGCAGTACTTC	CASTPRDRVYEQYF
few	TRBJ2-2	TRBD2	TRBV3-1	TGTGCCAGCAGCCAAGTACGAGCGGGAGGGTCGGGCACCGGGGAGCTGTTTTTT	CASSQVRAGGSGTGELFF
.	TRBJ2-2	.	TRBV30	TGTGCCTGGGTTCACGGGGGGCTGGGCACCGGGGAGCTGTTTTTT	CAWVHGGLGTGELFF
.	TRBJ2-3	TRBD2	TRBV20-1	TGCAGTGCCAGGACTAGCGCAAATACGCAGTATTTT	CSARTSANTQYF
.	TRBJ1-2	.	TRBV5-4	TGTGCCAGCAGCTTGGGCAGGGAAACCAACTATGGCTACACCTTC	CASSLGRETNYGYTF
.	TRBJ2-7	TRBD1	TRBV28	TGTGCCAGCCTCAGGGGGCGGGACTTTTACGAGCAGTACTTC	CASLRGRDFYEQYF
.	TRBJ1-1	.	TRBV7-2	TGTGCCAGCAGCTTAGCGGGAGGGACCACTGAAGCTTTCTTT	CASSLAGGTTEAFF
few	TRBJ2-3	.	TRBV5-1	TGCGCCAGCAACTTCGGAGGGCCCACAGATACGCAGTATTTT	CASNFGGPTDTQYF
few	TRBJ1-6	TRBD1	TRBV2	TGTGCCAGCAGTTCGGGACAGGGTTTCTCACCCCTCCACTTT	CASSSGQGFSPLHF
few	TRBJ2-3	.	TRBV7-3	TGTGCCAGCAGCTGGCAGGGCCAAGATACGCAGTATTTT	CASSWQGQDTQYF
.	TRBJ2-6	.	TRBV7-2	TGTGCCAGCAGCTCCCGAGGACAGAGCTCTGGGGCCAACGTCCTGACTTTC	CASSSRGQSSGANVLTF
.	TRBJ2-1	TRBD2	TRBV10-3	TGTGCCATCAGCTCCCCGGGACTAGCAGCCTACAATGAGCAGTTCTTC	CAISSPGLAAYNEQFF
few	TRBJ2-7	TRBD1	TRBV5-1	TGCGCCAGCAGCTTGGACGCCGGGACAGGAGAGCAGTACTTC	CASSLDAGTGEQYF
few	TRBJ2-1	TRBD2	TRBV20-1	TGCAGTGCCGTAACTGGGGCTAGCGGGAGTTCCTACAATGAGCAGTTCTTC	CSAVTGASGSSYNEQFF
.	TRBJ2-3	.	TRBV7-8	TGTGCCAGCAGCTTGGGCGGATACTACACAGATACGCAGTATTTT	CASSLGGYYTDTQYF
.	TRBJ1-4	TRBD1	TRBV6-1	TGTGCCAGCAGCCCCGGGACAGGGCGAGGAAAACTGTTTTTT	CASSPGTGRGKLFF
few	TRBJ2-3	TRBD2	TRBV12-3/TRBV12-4	TGTGCCAGCACCCGAAAGCGGGGGAGCACAGATACGCAGTATTTT	CASTRKRGSTDTQYF